Presented here are 22 T cell receptor beta chains from one specimen sequenced in a study of T cell repertoires in cytomegalovirus infection. TCRdb reprocessed the reads with MiXCR, giving one entry per CDR3 protein. Of roughly 230,000 distinct CDR3 sequences in the sample, around 6.2% were seen once. The sample consisted of PBMCs. These receptors all stem from a human donor in good health (CMV status not recorded). Some clones in this sample may be carry-over from other donors' samples.

This clonotype came up many times. The rearrangement uses TRBV20-1 and TRBJ2-1; 9 nucleotides line up with TRBD2. Germline-derived CDR1 and CDR2 are DFQATT and SNEGSKA (reference sequence). After removal of 4 bases from V and 7 bases from J, the junction contained 8 bases not matched to a gene. The CDR3 loop spans 14 amino acids. The CDR3 sequence is CSAIISGGRNEQFF. CDR3 in DNA: TGCAGTGCTATAATCAGCGGGGGGAGGAATGAGCAGTTCTTC.

This clonotype was found many times. The rearrangement uses TRBV12-3 or TRBV12-4 and TRBJ1-1; perhaps TRBD1 as D (5 bases). This CDR3 spans 15 amino acids. Deletions cut 6 bases from V and 1 base from J, with 15 bases between. The CDR3 DNA sequence: TGTGCCAGCAGCCTAACGGGGCGCCCGAACACTGAAGCTTTCTTT. It translates to CASSLTGRPNTEAFF.

In its sample, this clonotype was seen many times. The gene calls are TRBV6-2 or TRBV6-3 and TRBJ2-7; D gene uncertain. Per germline, CDR1 MNHEY and CDR2 SVGEGT. V lost 1 base to trimming and J lost 0 bases, with 4 bases between them. The CDR3 spans 13 residues. DNA of the CDR3: TGTGCCAGCAGTTACTACACCTCCTACGAGCAGTACTTC. Amino acids: CASSYYTSYEQYF.

This clonotype was recorded at least ten times. The V gene is TRBV7-9, the J gene TRBJ2-7; 11 bases match TRBD1. The CDR3 contains 14 residues. Germline CDR1 and CDR2: SEHNR and FQNEAQ (reference sequence). V dropped 5 bases and J dropped 6; count of bases not matched to a gene: 6. The DNA for the CDR3 is TGTGCCAGCAGCCCGGGGACAGGGGGACGCGAGCAGTACTTC. Translating gives CASSPGTGGREQYF.

This clonotype has a handful of counts. The genes are TRBV30 and TRBJ2-7; perhaps TRBD1 as D (5 bases). V was cut by 4 bases and J by 10 bases, with 20 bases left in between. CDR3 length: 13 residues. The germline CDR1 and CDR2 sequences are GTSNPN and SVGIG (reference sequence). The CDR3 protein is CAWTWNQDSTQYF. The CDR3 DNA follows: TGTGCCTGGACTTGGAATCAAGACAGTACCCAGTACTTC.

V usage is TRBV20-1 and J usage is TRBJ2-3; the match to TRBD2 covers 8 bases. V was pared by 0 bases and J by 4 bases, with 6 bases of the junction left unmatched. Germline V gene sequence: CDR1 DFQATT, CDR2 SNEGSKA (reference sequence). This CDR3 has 15 amino acids. The DNA for the CDR3 is TGCAGTGCTAGAGATTTGCGGGAGGTTCCAGATACGCAGTATTTT. It specifies CSARDLREVPDTQYF.

This clonotype was seen repeatedly, ten times or more. The chain has TRBV25-1 and TRBJ1-2; D remains unclear. CDR1 and CDR2 (germline): MGHDK, SYGVNS. CDR3 length equals 14 residues. V shed 4 bases and J shed 6 bases, with 15 bases lying between them. The CDR3 sequence is CASSGIDNLNGYTF. The CDR3 DNA follows: TGTGCCAGCAGTGGGATCGACAACCTAAATGGCTACACCTTC.

The sample holds many counts of this clonotype. The chain employs TRBV5-5 and TRBJ2-7; TRBD1 agrees at 7 bases. Per germline, CDR1 SGHKS and CDR2 YYEKEE (reference sequence). The CDR3 covers 15 residues. After removal of 3 bases from V and 2 bases from J, the junction contained 8 bases not matched to a gene. CDR3 region: CASSSGDSLAYEQYF. The CDR3 DNA sequence: TGTGCCAGCAGCTCCGGGGACAGTTTGGCCTACGAGCAGTACTTC. The whole variable domain, filled in from reference TRBV5-5 and TRBJ2-7, reads DAGVTQSPTHLIKTRGQQVTLRCSPISGHKSVSWYQQVLGQGPQFIFQYYEKEERGRGNFPDRFSARQFPNYSSELNVNALLLGDSALYLCASSSGDSLAYEQYFGPGTRLTVT.

This clonotype was recorded many times. The chain combines TRBV7-2 with TRBJ1-1, with D uncertain. From germline, CDR1 is SGHTA and CDR2 FQGNSA. The length of the CDR3 is 13 residues. V gave up 5 bases and J gave up 1 base, with 8 bases separating them. The CDR3 sequence: CASSLSGNTEAFF. CDR3 nucleotides: TGTGCCAGCAGCCTGTCCGGGAACACTGAAGCTTTCTTT.

This clonotype was observed a few times. The chain uses TRBV28 and TRBJ2-7, with D tentatively TRBD2 (6 bases). Trimming took 8 bases from V and 7 from J, leaving 12 bases between them. The germline gives CDR1 MDHEN, CDR2 SYDVKM. This CDR3 has 11 amino acids. CDR3 DNA: TGTGCCAGCGATGGGAGCGGGGAGCAGTACTTC. Its translation: CASDGSGEQYF.

Comment on this clonotype: This may arise from a read error, as a much more abundant clone is one base away. The V and J genes are TRBV14 and TRBJ1-2, with D tentatively TRBD1 (6 bases). The CDR3 length is 15 residues. The germline CDR1 and CDR2 sequences are SGHDN and FVKESK. This chain's CDR3 is CACSQDMGANYGYTF. CDR3 sequence (DNA): TGTGCCTGCAGCCAAGATATGGGGGCCAACTATGGCTACACCTTC. The full variable domain, in which reference TRBV14 and TRBJ1-2 provide the parts outside the CDR3, is EAGVTQFPSHSVIEKGQTVTLRCDPISGHDNLYWYRRVMGKEIKFLLHFVKESKQDESGMPNNRFLAERTGGTYSTLKVQPAELEDSGVYFCACSQDMGANYGYTFGSGTRLTVV.

This clonotype has at least ten counts. V and J are TRBV7-9 and TRBJ2-1, with TRBD2 matching over 10 bases. This CDR3 region has 15 residues. Germline V gives CDR1 SEHNR, CDR2 FQNEAQ (reference sequence). Trimming cost V 5 bases and J 9 bases; bases outside gene matches: 10. This chain's CDR3 is CASSQRSGGATEQFF. The CDR3 region has the DNA TGTGCCAGCAGCCAGAGGAGCGGGGGGGCCACTGAGCAGTTCTTC.

There are a few counts of this clonotype. This chain connects TRBV24-1 to TRBJ2-1, with 10 bases matching TRBD2. Trimming cost V 3 bases and J 0 bases; bases outside gene matches: 4. CDR3 length: 17 residues. CDR1 KGHDR and CDR2 SFDVKD come from the germline V gene. The CDR3, as DNA: TGTGCCACCAGTGATGGCCTAGCGGGGGCCTCCTACAATGAGCAGTTCTTC. This encodes CATSDGLAGASYNEQFF.

There are a few counts of this clonotype. The J gene is TRBJ2-5, the V gene TRBV10-3, with D hard to call. The V and J ends lost 5 bases and 4 bases respectively, with 8 bases between them. The CDR3 extends over 12 amino acids. The germline V gene encodes CDR1 ENHRY and CDR2 SYGVKD. The CDR3 reads CAISTQGETQYF. CDR3 DNA: TGTGCCATCAGTACACAAGGAGAGACCCAGTACTTC.

This clonotype was recorded many times. The chain uses TRBV14 and TRBJ2-7; D is uncertain. V gave up 4 bases and J gave up 5 bases, with 18 bases separating them. Germline assignment: CDR1 SGHDN and CDR2 FVKESK. This CDR3 is 15 amino acids long. The CDR3 is CASSRGLGLFDEQYF. CDR3 coding DNA: TGTGCCAGCAGCCGTGGTTTGGGTCTTTTTGACGAGCAGTACTTC. The full variable domain, completed using reference TRBV14 and TRBJ2-7, is EAGVTQFPSHSVIEKGQTVTLRCDPISGHDNLYWYRRVMGKEIKFLLHFVKESKQDESGMPNNRFLAERTGGTYSTLKVQPAELEDSGVYFCASSRGLGLFDEQYFGPGTRLTVT.

This clonotype was seen ten or more times. The chain uses TRBV2 and TRBJ2-5, with a possible D match to TRBD1 (5 bases). This CDR3 is 13 amino acids long. In germline, CDR1 is SNHLY, CDR2 FYNNEI. With 5 bases removed from V and 5 bases from J, the gap between germline ends came to 12 bases. The CDR3 DNA reads as TGTGCCAGCAGTCGGACACTCGGGGAGACCCAGTACTTC. This codes for CASSRTLGETQYF.

This clonotype was detected many times. This sequence joins TRBV7-2 and TRBJ2-5; D may be TRBD1 (6 bases). The CDR3 contains 16 residues. The germline CDR1 and CDR2 sequences are SGHTA and FQGNSA. Trimming took 2 bases from V and 5 from J, leaving 18 bases between them. The CDR3 DNA reads TGTGCCAGCAGCTTATCCTCACAGGGACGTCCCGAGACCCAGTACTTC. Amino acids: CASSLSSQGRPETQYF.

This clonotype was picked up a small number of times. The rearrangement joins TRBV20-1 to TRBJ1-2; no firm D call. Trimming stripped 3 bases from V and 4 bases from J, with 15 bases between. CDR3 length: 14 residues. Germline CDR1 reads DFQATT; CDR2 reads SNEGSKA (reference sequence). For the CDR3, the DNA is TGCAGTGCTAGTTTGGCCTTCTTCGGCTATGGCTACACCTTC. Translation gives CSASLAFFGYGYTF.

Many counts were recorded for this clonotype. V gene TRBV7-2 combines with J gene TRBJ2-2; D remains ambiguous. V was pared by 3 bases and J by 3 bases, with 8 bases between. Germline V gene sequence: CDR1 SGHTA, CDR2 FQGNSA. The CDR3 sequence is 14 residues long. The CDR3 loop is CASSFLTDTGELFF. CDR3 nucleotide sequence: TGTGCCAGCAGCTTCTTGACCGACACCGGGGAGCTGTTTTTT.

This clonotype was picked up many times. V and J are TRBV28 and TRBJ2-3; 14 bases line up with TRBD2. Trimming took 6 bases from V and 2 from J; bases not matched to a gene: 7. Germline CDR1 MDHEN, CDR2 SYDVKM. The CDR3 covers 17 residues. In DNA form, the CDR3 reads TGTGCCAGCAGCCCCCCGGGACTAGCGGGGGTCACAGATACGCAGTATTTT. This codes for CASSPPGLAGVTDTQYF.

This clonotype has ten or more counts. V usage is TRBV7-2 and J usage is TRBJ2-7; D possibly matches TRBD1 or TRBD2 (5 bases each). Germline V CDR1 and CDR2: SGHTA, FQGNSA. The CDR3 covers 15 residues. V was cut by 1 base and J by 0 bases, with 10 bases left in between. The CDR3 here is CASSLVGVGSYEQYF. CDR3 nucleotide sequence: TGTGCCAGCAGCTTAGTGGGGGTGGGCTCCTACGAGCAGTACTTC.

Many counts were recorded for this clonotype. V gene TRBV12-3 or TRBV12-4 combines with J gene TRBJ1-3, with D uncertain. Trimming removed 5 bases from V and 4 bases from J, with 12 bases in between. The CDR3 length is 14 residues. In DNA, the CDR3 is TGTGCCAGCAGTGCCCGGGGTCGAGGAAACACCATATATTTT. Translated: CASSARGRGNTIYF.